These T cell receptor beta chains were read from a single sample in a study of cytomegalovirus exposure and HLA in healthy donors. The assay was immunoSEQ multiplex PCR, and TCRdb's table has in-frame clones only and misses some. The table lists about 98,000 clones, roughly 87% of them singletons, with 5.5% to 7.5% in the top ten. The sample comprised PBMCs. The source is a man aged 18 to 29 in good health and CMV-seropositive. The CDR3 runs from the conserved cysteine through the conserved F or W. The D gene is left open where the match is weak. Only part of the rows carry a size: once, few, many, or a class if the clone is expanded.

v_gene	d_gene	j_gene	abundance	CDR3nt	CDR3aa
TRBV19	TRBD1	TRBJ2-7	-	TGTGCCAGTCGACAACGGGTGACAGGGTACGACGAGCAGTACTTC	CASRQRVTGYDEQYF
TRBV4-3	-	TRBJ1-2	once	TGCGCCAGCAGCCAAGGACAGGACCTTTACACCTTC	CASSQGQDLYTF
TRBV6-1	TRBD1	TRBJ1-1	-	TGTGCCAGCAGTGAAGCGGGAGGCAGGGGGCTCCCTGAAGCTTTCTTT	CASSEAGGRGLPEAFF
TRBV7-3	TRBD2	TRBJ2-1	few	TGTGCCAGCAGCCCCGGGACTACCTACAATGAGCAGTTCTTC	CASSPGTTYNEQFF
TRBV2	TRBD1	TRBJ1-5	-	TGTGCCAGCAGTCCGACAGGGCGGTTTCAGCCCCAGCATTTT	CASSPTGRFQPQHF
TRBV9	-	TRBJ1-3	-	TGTGCCAGCAGCGTAGGACAGCCCTTCTCTGGAAACACCATATATTTT	CASSVGQPFSGNTIYF
TRBV7-8	-	TRBJ2-2	-	TGTGCCAGCAGCTTAGGGTTTCTACCGACGAACACCGGGGAGCTGTTTTTT	CASSLGFLPTNTGELFF
TRBV19	-	TRBJ2-7	-	TGTGCCAGTAGTAATGCCCCGTTGAGGGGGTACGAGCAGTACTTC	CASSNAPLRGYEQYF
TRBV15	TRBD2	TRBJ2-3	-	TGTGCCACCAGCAGAACCCCCCCTAGCGGGGGGGATACGCAGTATTTT	CATSRTPPSGGDTQYF
TRBV7-2	TRBD1	TRBJ2-7	once	TGTGCCAGCAGCTTAGCGGCAATAGTGGGACAGGGGCCGGGGGAGCAGTACTTC	CASSLAAIVGQGPGEQYF
TRBV18	TRBD2	TRBJ2-3	-	TGTGCCAGCTCACCAGGACTAGCGGGGGGGCTTGGTACGCAGTATTTT	CASSPGLAGGLGTQYF
TRBV5-1	-	TRBJ2-6	once	TGCGCCAGCAGCTTGGGTTTCAGGGGAAGGTCTGGGGCCAACGTCCTGACTTTC	CASSLGFRGRSGANVLTF
TRBV4-1	-	TRBJ1-2	-	TGCGCCAGCAGCCAAGATCCGGGTTCCTATGGCTACACCTTC	CASSQDPGSYGYTF
TRBV27	-	TRBJ2-7	-	TGTGCCAGCAGTTTATTGCAGGGATACGAGCAGTACTTC	CASSLLQGYEQYF
TRBV6-6	-	TRBJ2-5	-	TGTGCCAGCAGTTACAGGGGTCAGACCCAGTACTTC	CASSYRGQTQYF
TRBV9	-	TRBJ2-1	once	TGTGCCAGCAGCAAAGGAGAGGGCTCCTACAATGAGCAGTTCTTC	CASSKGEGSYNEQFF
TRBV9	TRBD1	TRBJ1-2	-	TGTGCCAGCAGCAATATTCTGACAGGGGTGAATGGCTACACCTTC	CASSNILTGVNGYTF
TRBV6-1	TRBD1	TRBJ2-7	-	TGTGCCAGCAGTGAAAAGGGTGGGACAGGGGGTTACGAGCAGTACTTC	CASSEKGGTGGYEQYF
TRBV15	-	TRBJ1-5	-	TGTGCCACCAGCAGAGATCGGGGGGATCCCCAGCATTTT	CATSRDRGDPQHF
TRBV4-3	-	TRBJ2-3	few	TGCGCCAGCAGCCGCAAAGGGAGTAGGCGGAGAAACACAGATACGCAGTATTTT	CASSRKGSRRRNTDTQYF
TRBV9	-	TRBJ2-1	-	TGTGCCAGCAGCCCTCCACTAGTGTACAATGAGCAGTTCTTC	CASSPPLVYNEQFF
TRBV5-1	TRBD1	TRBJ1-5	-	TGCGCCAGCAGCTCAGGACAGGGGCAGGATCAGCCCCAGCATTTT	CASSSGQGQDQPQHF
TRBV7-2	-	TRBJ2-1	-	TGTGCCAGCAGCCTCATAGGTACAGGGATGAATGAGCAGTTCTTC	CASSLIGTGMNEQFF
TRBV28	-	TRBJ1-4	-	TGTGCCAGCAGACCCCCGACAGATAATGAAAAACTGTTTTTT	CASRPPTDNEKLFF
TRBV5-1	-	TRBJ2-1	-	TGCGCCAGCAGCCTTGGGGCGAGGCCCAACTACAATGAGCAGTTCTTC	CASSLGARPNYNEQFF
TRBV28	TRBD1	TRBJ1-5	-	TGTGCCAGCAGTGGGACAGTCTATCAGCCCCAGCATTTT	CASSGTVYQPQHF
TRBV5-1	TRBD1	TRBJ1-2	-	TGCGCCAGCAGCCCCCAGACAGGGGACTATGGCTACACCTTC	CASSPQTGDYGYTF
TRBV5-6	-	TRBJ1-5	once	TGTGCCAGCAGCTTGAACGGAGACCAGCCCCAGCATTTT	CASSLNGDQPQHF
TRBV2	-	TRBJ1-3	-	TGTGCCAGCAGTAAGGACAGCAGCTCTGGAAACACCATATATTTT	CASSKDSSSGNTIYF
TRBV5-6	-	TRBJ1-1	-	TGTGCCAGCAGCTGGAAGACAGGAAACACTGAAGCTTTCTTT	CASSWKTGNTEAFF
TRBV7-6	-	TRBJ2-5	-	TGTGCCAGCAGCTTAGACTCCATCCGGGAGACCCAGTACTTC	CASSLDSIRETQYF
TRBV5-6	-	TRBJ2-5	-	TGTGCCAGCAGCCCTCTCCCAACAGGGTTCGGTATAGAGACCCAGTACTTC	CASSPLPTGFGIETQYF
TRBV28	-	TRBJ1-2	-	TGTGCCAGCAGTTTACCCACAGGGAGCTATGGCTACACCTTC	CASSLPTGSYGYTF
TRBV11-3	TRBD2	TRBJ2-5	-	TGTGCCAGCAGCTTAGCTAGCGGGCACCAAGAGACCCAGTACTTC	CASSLASGHQETQYF